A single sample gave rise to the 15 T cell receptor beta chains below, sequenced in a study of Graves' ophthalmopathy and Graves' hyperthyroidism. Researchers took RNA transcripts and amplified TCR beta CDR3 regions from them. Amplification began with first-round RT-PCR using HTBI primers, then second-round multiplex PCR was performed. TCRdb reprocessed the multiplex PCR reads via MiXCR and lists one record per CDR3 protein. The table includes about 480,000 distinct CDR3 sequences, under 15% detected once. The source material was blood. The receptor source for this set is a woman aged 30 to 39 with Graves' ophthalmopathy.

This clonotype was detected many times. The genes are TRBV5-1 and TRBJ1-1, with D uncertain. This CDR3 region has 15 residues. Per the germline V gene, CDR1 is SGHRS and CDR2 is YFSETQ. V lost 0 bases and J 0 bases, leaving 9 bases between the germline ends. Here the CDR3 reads CASSLEGLLNTEAFF. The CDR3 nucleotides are TGCGCCAGCAGCTTGGAAGGTCTGCTGAACACTGAAGCTTTCTTT. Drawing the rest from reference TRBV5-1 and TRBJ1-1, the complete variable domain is KAGVTQTPRYLIKTRGQQVTLSCSPISGHRSVSWYQQTPGQGLQFLFEYFSETQRNKGNFPGRFSGRQFSNSRSEMNVSTLELGDSALYLCASSLEGLLNTEAFFGQGTRLTVV.

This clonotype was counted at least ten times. The CDR3 region is CASSPEENSNQPQHF. CDR3 nucleotide sequence: TGTGCCAGCAGCCCGGAAGAAAATAGCAATCAGCCCCAGCATTTT. The chain has TRBV6-5 and TRBJ1-5; unclear D gene. Germline-derived CDR1 and CDR2 are MNHEY and SVGAGI. V was clipped by 6 bases and J by 0 bases, with 12 bases between them. The length of the CDR3 is 15 residues.

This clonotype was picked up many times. The DNA for the CDR3 is TGTGCCAGCAGCTTAGCGGGCCAGGTTATCTACGAGCAGTACTTC. Translated: CASSLAGQVIYEQYF. The V and J genes are TRBV7-8 and TRBJ2-7, with D unresolved. CDR1 and CDR2 from the germline V gene are SGHVS and FQNEAQ. This CDR3 contains 15 residues. V was cut by 0 bases and J by 3 bases, with 12 bases left in between.

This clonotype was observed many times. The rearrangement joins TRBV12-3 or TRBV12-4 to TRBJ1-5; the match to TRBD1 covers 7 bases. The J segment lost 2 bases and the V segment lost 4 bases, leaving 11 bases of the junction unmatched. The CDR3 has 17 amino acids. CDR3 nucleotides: TGTGCCAGCAGTTCTTTTACCGGGACAGAAGGCAATCAGCCCCAGCATTTT. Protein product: CASSSFTGTEGNQPQHF.

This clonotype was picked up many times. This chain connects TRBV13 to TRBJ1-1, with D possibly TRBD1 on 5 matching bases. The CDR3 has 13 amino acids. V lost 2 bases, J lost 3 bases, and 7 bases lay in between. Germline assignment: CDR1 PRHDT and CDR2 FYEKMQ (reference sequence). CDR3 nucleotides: TGTGCCAGCAGCTTACTGGGGGACACTGAAGCTTTCTTT. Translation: CASSLLGDTEAFF. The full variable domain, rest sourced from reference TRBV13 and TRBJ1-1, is AAGVIQSPRHLIKEKRETATLKCYPIPRHDTVYWYQQGPGQDPQFLISFYEKMQSDKGSIPDRFSAQQFSDYHSELNMSSLELGDSALYFCASSLLGDTEAFFGQGTRLTVV.

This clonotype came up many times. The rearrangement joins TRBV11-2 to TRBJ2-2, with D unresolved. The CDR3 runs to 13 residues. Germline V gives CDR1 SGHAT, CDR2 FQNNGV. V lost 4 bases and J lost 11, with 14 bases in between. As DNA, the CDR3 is TGTGCCAGCAGCTCTCTCCCCCTACCCGAGCTGTTTTTT. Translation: CASSSLPLPELFF.

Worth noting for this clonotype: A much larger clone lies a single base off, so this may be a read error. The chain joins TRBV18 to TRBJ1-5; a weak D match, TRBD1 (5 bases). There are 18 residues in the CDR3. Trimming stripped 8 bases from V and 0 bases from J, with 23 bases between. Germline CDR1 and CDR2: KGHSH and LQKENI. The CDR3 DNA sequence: TGTGCCAGCCCACTTGAAAGCAGGGAGGTCAGTAGCAATCAGCCCCAGCATTTT. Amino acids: CASPLESREVSSNQPQHF.

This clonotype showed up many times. CDR3 in amino acids: CASSYHTGELFF. The CDR3 DNA is TGTGCCAGCAGTTACCACACCGGGGAGCTGTTTTTT. The chain is built from TRBV6-5 and TRBJ2-2; D ambiguous. Germline CDR1 and CDR2: MNHEY and SVGAGI. Trimming cost V 2 bases and J 3 bases, with 1 base left between them. This CDR3 has 12 residues.

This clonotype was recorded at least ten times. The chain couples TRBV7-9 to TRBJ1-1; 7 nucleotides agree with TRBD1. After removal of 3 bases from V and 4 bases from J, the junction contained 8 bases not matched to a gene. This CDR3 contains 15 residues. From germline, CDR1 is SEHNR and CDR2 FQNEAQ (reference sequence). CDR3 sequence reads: CASSFSAGGSTEAFF. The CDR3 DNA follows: TGTGCCAGCAGCTTTAGCGCAGGGGGGAGCACTGAAGCTTTCTTT.

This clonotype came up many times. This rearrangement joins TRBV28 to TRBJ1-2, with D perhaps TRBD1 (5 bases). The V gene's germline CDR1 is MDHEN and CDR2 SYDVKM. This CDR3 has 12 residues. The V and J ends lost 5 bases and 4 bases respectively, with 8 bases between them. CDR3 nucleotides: TGTGCCAGCAGTGCCAGGGTCTATGGCTACACCTTC. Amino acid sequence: CASSARVYGYTF.

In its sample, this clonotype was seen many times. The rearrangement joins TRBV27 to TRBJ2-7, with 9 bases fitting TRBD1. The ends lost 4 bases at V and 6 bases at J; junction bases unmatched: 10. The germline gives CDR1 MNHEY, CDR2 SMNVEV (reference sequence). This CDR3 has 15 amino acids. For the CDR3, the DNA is TGTGCCAGCAGTTCCTCCGGGACAGGGAGGACCGAGCAGTACTTC. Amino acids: CASSSSGTGRTEQYF.

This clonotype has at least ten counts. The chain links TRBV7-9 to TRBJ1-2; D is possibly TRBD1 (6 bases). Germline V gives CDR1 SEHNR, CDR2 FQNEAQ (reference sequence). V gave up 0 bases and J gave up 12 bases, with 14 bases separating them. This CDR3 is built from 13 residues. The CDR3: CASSLAGRGNNTF. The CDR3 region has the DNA TGTGCCAGCAGCTTAGCCGGCAGGGGAAACAACACCTTC. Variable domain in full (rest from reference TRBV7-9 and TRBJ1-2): DTGVSQNPRHKITKRGQNVTFRCDPISEHNRLYWYRQTLGQGPEFLTYFQNEAQLEKSRLLSDRFSAERPKGSFSTLEIQRTEQGDSAMYLCASSLAGRGNNTFGSGTRLTVV.

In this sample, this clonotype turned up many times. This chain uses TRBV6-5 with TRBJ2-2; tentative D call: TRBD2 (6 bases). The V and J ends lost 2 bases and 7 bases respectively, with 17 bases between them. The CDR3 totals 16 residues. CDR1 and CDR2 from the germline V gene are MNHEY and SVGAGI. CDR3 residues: CASSYGRTPGVGELFF. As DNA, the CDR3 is TGTGCCAGCAGTTACGGAAGGACCCCGGGAGTCGGGGAGCTGTTTTTT.

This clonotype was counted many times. The CDR3 nucleotides are TGTGCCAGCGTCGGGGGGGGGCGGACTGAAGCTTTCTTT. Translation: CASVGGGRTEAFF. The chain has TRBV2 and TRBJ1-1; possibly TRBD1 for D (6 bases). Germline V gene sequence: CDR1 SNHLY, CDR2 FYNNEI. This CDR3 contains 13 residues. Trimming removed 8 bases at V and 5 bases at J, with 15 bases between.

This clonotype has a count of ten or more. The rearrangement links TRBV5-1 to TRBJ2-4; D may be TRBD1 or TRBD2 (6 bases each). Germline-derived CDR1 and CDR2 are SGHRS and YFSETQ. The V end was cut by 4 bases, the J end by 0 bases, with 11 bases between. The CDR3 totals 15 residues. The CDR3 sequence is CASSPGDIAKNIQYF. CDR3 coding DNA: TGCGCCAGCAGCCCGGGGGACATAGCCAAAAACATTCAGTACTTC.